This is a list of T cell receptor beta chains from one sample in a study of blood T cell repertoires in COVID-19. Profiled with immunoSEQ multiplex PCR; TCRdb holds only in-frame clones, not every one. Of more than 200,000 clones listed, around 87% were seen once; the top ten hold roughly 1.6%. Sequencing used PBMCs or T cells enriched from blood (not recorded which). Every receptor here comes from a woman aged 50 to 65 who had recovered from COVID-19. Each CDR3 is given with its conserved first and last residue. D genes are given only for firm matches. Not every row has a clone size; where given, it reads once, few, many or a size class.

V gene,clone size,D gene,J gene,CDR3 DNA,CDR3 protein
TRBV6-1,NA,NA,TRBJ2-1,TGTGCCAGCAGTGAGTATCGCGTCGATGAGCAGTTCTTC,CASSEYRVDEQFF
TRBV27,NA,NA,TRBJ2-7,TGTGCCAGCAGTCTCGAGATGAGCTCCTACGAGCAGTACTTC,CASSLEMSSYEQYF
TRBV2,NA,NA,TRBJ1-1,TGTGCCAGCACGATAGCGGCGGGAAAGAACACTGAAGCTTTCTTT,CASTIAAGKNTEAFF
TRBV9,NA,NA,TRBJ1-3,TGTGCCAGCAGCGTAGGGACAGAAAGAAACACCATATATTTT,CASSVGTERNTIYF
TRBV5-5,NA,NA,TRBJ1-1,TGTGCCAGCAGCGCGGACAGGAACACTGAAGCTTTCTTT,CASSADRNTEAFF
TRBV6-5,NA,NA,TRBJ2-1,TGTGCCAGCAGTACCCGGACTGCAACCTACAATGAGCAGTTCTTC,CASSTRTATYNEQFF
TRBV27,NA,NA,TRBJ2-7,TGTGCCAGCAGGCGGGCGGCGATCGGCGAGCAGTACTTC,CASRRAAIGEQYF
TRBV2,few,TRBD1,TRBJ2-5,TGTGCCAGCAGTGGACAGGGGGAACAAGAGACCCAGTACTTC,CASSGQGEQETQYF
TRBV28,NA,TRBD2,TRBJ2-1,TGTGCCAGCGGGACTAGCGATGAGCAGTTCTTC,CASGTSDEQFF
TRBV7-6,few,NA,TRBJ2-7,TGTGCCAGCAGCTTGGGGCCAGGGCAGGCCTACGAGCAGTACTTC,CASSLGPGQAYEQYF
TRBV28,NA,NA,TRBJ1-2,TGTGCCAGCAGTTCATTCAGGCACCGCACCTTC,CASSSFRHRTF
TRBV6-5,NA,NA,TRBJ1-1,TGTGCCAGCACCACGGGACACGGCCTGAACACTGAAGCTTTCTTT,CASTTGHGLNTEAFF
TRBV19,NA,TRBD1,TRBJ2-7,TGTGCCAGTAGCCGGGACAGGGTGTCCTACGAGCAGTACTTC,CASSRDRVSYEQYF
TRBV12-5,NA,TRBD2,TRBJ2-2,TGTGCTAGTGGTTTGGTTCTACTAGCGGAGGGGGGGGTGCCCACCGGGGAGCTGTTTTTT,CASGLVLLAEGGVPTGELFF
TRBV19,few,TRBD1,TRBJ1-5,TGTGCCAGCCTCCAACCGGGACAGGGGATGGATCAGCCCCAGCATTTT,CASLQPGQGMDQPQHF
TRBV7-2,NA,TRBD1,TRBJ1-6,TGTGCCAGCAGCTTAGGAGGACAGGGTGAATCACCCCTCCACTTT,CASSLGGQGESPLHF
TRBV5-6,NA,TRBD2,TRBJ2-1,TGTGCCAGCAGCCCGGGACTAGCGGGAGGGCCGGACAATGAGCAGTTCTTC,CASSPGLAGGPDNEQFF
TRBV5-6,NA,TRBD1,TRBJ2-5,TGTGCCAGCAGCTCTTACAGGGGGTCAGGGTCCCAGTACTTC,CASSSYRGSGSQYF
TRBV6-5,NA,NA,TRBJ1-3,TGTGCCAGCAGTTACGGGGCAGATGCGGGAAACACCATATATTTT,CASSYGADAGNTIYF
TRBV6-5,NA,TRBD1,TRBJ1-1,TGTGCCAGCAGTTACTCGAGACAGGGCTCTACTGAAGCTTTCTTT,CASSYSRQGSTEAFF
TRBV11-3,NA,NA,TRBJ2-3,TGTGCCAGCAGCTTGGGCAGTGGGGATACGCAGTATTTT,CASSLGSGDTQYF
TRBV3-1/TRBV3-2,NA,TRBD2,TRBJ2-3,TGTGCCAGCAGCCCCACCCGTTTAGCGGGAAACACAGATACGCAGTATTTT,CASSPTRLAGNTDTQYF
TRBV10-3,once,NA,TRBJ2-3,TGTGCCATCAGCGGACATACTAGCACAGATACGCAGTATTTT,CAISGHTSTDTQYF
TRBV2,once,NA,TRBJ2-1,TGTGCCAGCAGGGAATCAACAGGGTACGCCGACAATGAGCAGTTCTTC,CASRESTGYADNEQFF
TRBV9,NA,TRBD2,TRBJ2-1,TGTGCCAGCAGCGTCTACCAGGGACTAGCGGGATCTGGTGAGCAGTTCTTC,CASSVYQGLAGSGEQFF
TRBV10-3,NA,TRBD1,TRBJ2-7,TGTGCCATCACAGGGGGAGTAGGGTCCTACGAGCAGTACTTC,CAITGGVGSYEQYF
TRBV6-5,NA,NA,TRBJ1-3,TGTGCCAGCAGTTCGCGGTCCCGTGGAAACACCATATATTTT,CASSSRSRGNTIYF
TRBV11-2,NA,TRBD1,TRBJ2-7,TGTGCCAGCAGCCCTATCGCCGGGACAGGGCTTAAGCAGTACTTC,CASSPIAGTGLKQYF
TRBV4-3,few,TRBD1,TRBJ1-5,TGCGCCAGCAGCCAAGAGGGGACAGACAATCAGCCCCAGCATTTT,CASSQEGTDNQPQHF
TRBV7-2,once,TRBD2,TRBJ2-3,TGTGCCAGCAGCTCCCAGCTAGCGGGAGAGACGTATTTT,CASSSQLAGETYF
TRBV19,once,NA,TRBJ2-7,TGTGCCAGTAGTTACCAGGGGAGCAACGAGCAGTACTTC,CASSYQGSNEQYF
TRBV3-1/TRBV3-2,NA,TRBD2,TRBJ2-3,TGTGCCAGCAGCCAAAACGGGAGGGCCGGGACAGATACGCAGTATTTT,CASSQNGRAGTDTQYF
TRBV5-4,NA,TRBD1,TRBJ2-2,TGTGCCACTTCGGACAGGGGCGGAACGAACACCGGGGAGCTGTTTTTT,CATSDRGGTNTGELFF
TRBV7-3,NA,NA,TRBJ2-1,TGTGCCAGCAGCTTAGGACTAATCAATGAGCAGTTCTTC,CASSLGLINEQFF
TRBV5-4,few,TRBD2,TRBJ2-7,TGTGCCAGCAGCTCCCAACTAGCGGGAGGGTTCGAGCAGTACTTC,CASSSQLAGGFEQYF
TRBV6-5,NA,NA,TRBJ2-3,TGTGCCAGCAGCTTCGGGACTAGCACAGATACGCAGTATTTT,CASSFGTSTDTQYF
TRBV28,NA,NA,TRBJ2-5,TGTGCCAGTACGGGGGGCCCAGAGACCCAGTACTTC,CASTGGPETQYF
TRBV2,NA,TRBD1,TRBJ2-7,TGTGCCAGCAGCCCCGGGACAGTCGACTACGAGCAGTACTTC,CASSPGTVDYEQYF
TRBV3-1/TRBV3-2,NA,TRBD2,TRBJ2-3,TGTGCCAGCAGCCAATCAGCGGGAGGGATAGATACGCAGTATTTT,CASSQSAGGIDTQYF
TRBV27,NA,TRBD2,TRBJ2-3,TGTGCCAGCAACATTCATAGCGGGAGCACAGATACGCAGTATTTT,CASNIHSGSTDTQYF